The 12 T cell receptor beta chains in this list originate from one sample, sequenced in a study of tumor-infiltrating lymphocytes in primary liver carcinoma. A constant-region primer primed TCR beta cDNA synthesis from roughly 510 ng of total RNA. Three-round nested multiplex PCR performed with slightly modified ARM-PCR produced the TCR beta libraries. TRBV1-TRBV30 forward primers paired with a C-beta reverse primer drove the first two PCR rounds, 10 cycles each. TCRdb passed the multiplex PCR reads through MiXCR, listing each CDR3 protein once. The data show hundreds of thousands of distinct CDR3 sequences, roughly 60% seen once. The authors took blood RNA from unsorted whole blood and also extracted germline DNA. Sample: peripheral blood. The receptors were sampled from a woman aged 30 to 39 with primary liver carcinoma and hepatitis B virus infection.

About this clonotype itself: A junction boundary mismatches the germline segment, possibly from a read error. The genes are TRBV5-5 and TRBJ1-1; D is possibly TRBD1 (6 bases). Germline assignment: CDR1 SGHKS and CDR2 YYEKEE (reference sequence). CDR3 length: 15 residues. The DNA of the CDR3 is TGTGCCAGCAGCTTGATGGGGGGCTGGGGGACTGAAGCTCTCTTT. The encoded protein is CASSLMGGWGTEALF. Combining the CDR3 with reference TRBV5-5 and TRBJ1-1 gives the whole variable domain DAGVTQSPTHLIKTRGQQVTLRCSPISGHKSVSWYQQVLGQGPQFIFQYYEKEERGRGNFPDRFSARQFPNYSSELNVNALLLGDSALYLCASSLMGGWGTEALFGQGTRLTVV.

The table lists this clonotype with a few counts. The V gene is TRBV5-5, the J gene TRBJ1-1; TRBD1 matches at 8 bases. The junction had 2 bases not matched to a gene; V was cut back by 1 base and J by 0 bases. CDR1 and CDR2 (germline): SGHKS, YYEKEE (reference sequence). The CDR3 spans 15 residues. The CDR3 reads CASSLTGGVNTEAFF. DNA of the CDR3: TGTGCCAGCAGCTTGACAGGGGGGGTGAACACTGAAGCTTTCTTT.

The rearrangement uses TRBV7-9 and TRBJ2-1, with 10 bases aligning to TRBD1. The CDR3 covers 16 residues. Germline V gene lookup returns CDR1 SEHNR and CDR2 FQNEAQ (reference sequence). Trimming took 6 bases from V and 1 from J; bases not matched to a gene: 6. The CDR3 loop is CASRGGQGPSYNEQFF. CDR3 DNA sequence: TGTGCCAGCAGGGGGGGACAGGGGCCGTCCTACAATGAGCAGTTCTTC.

This rearrangement joins TRBV7-2 to TRBJ2-3, with D tentatively TRBD1 (6 bases). The V end lost 4 bases, the J end lost 5 bases, and 19 bases lay between the germline ends. The germline gives CDR1 SGHTA, CDR2 FQGNSA. The CDR3 is 16 residues long. CDR3 nucleotide sequence: TGTGCCAGCAGCTATCGTACAGGGTCCCCAAGAGATACGCAGTATTTT. Translated: CASSYRTGSPRDTQYF.

This chain joins TRBV15 and TRBJ1-5, with 10 positions matching TRBD1. The germline gives CDR1 LNHNV, CDR2 YYDKDF (reference sequence). The junction had 11 bases not matched to a gene; V was cut back by 2 bases and J by 4 bases. This CDR3 is built from 18 residues. In nucleotides, the CDR3 is TGTGCCACCAGCAGAAGCTCCGGGACAGGGGTTGGGAATCAGCCCCAGCATTTT. Amino acids: CATSRSSGTGVGNQPQHF.

As to this clonotype: Germline is not matched at one junction end, which may reflect a read error. The V gene is TRBV6-1, the J gene TRBJ1-2; no firm D call. The CDR3 is 15 residues long. Looked up from germline, CDR1 is MNHNS and CDR2 is SASEGT. The CDR3 DNA sequence: TGTGCCAACAGTGAAGTTAGGAGGGATCTCTATGGCTACACCTTC. Amino acids: CANSEVRRDLYGYTF.

About this clonotype: At one boundary the junction diverges from the germline segment, which might be a read error. The V and J genes are TRBV30 and TRBJ2-7, with D possibly called TRBD1 or TRBD2 (5 bases each). In germline, CDR1 is GTSNPN, CDR2 SVGIG (reference sequence). This CDR3 has 13 amino acids. CDR3 nucleotides: TGTGCCTGGTGGGACCGACCACCCTACGAGCAGTGCTTC. Its protein is CAWWDRPPYEQCF.

This sequence joins TRBV6-2 or TRBV6-3 and TRBJ2-2; 7 nucleotides line up with TRBD2. With 0 bases clipped from V and 5 bases from J, the junction kept 9 bases outside the gene matches. This CDR3 comprises 17 residues. CDR1 is MNHEY and CDR2 is SVGEGT in the germline V gene. CDR3 sequence: CASSYSLYGGSTGELFF. The CDR3 region has the DNA TGTGCCAGCAGTTACTCGCTTTATGGCGGGAGTACCGGGGAGCTGTTTTTT.

Worth noting for this clonotype: The junction shows a germline mismatch at one end, possibly a read error. J is TRBJ2-2 and V is TRBV6-2 or TRBV6-3; 7 nucleotides align to TRBD1. This CDR3 spans 15 amino acids. Germline CDR1 and CDR2: MNHEY and SVGEGT. CDR3 sequence reads: CATSATGKNTGEPFF. The CDR3 DNA reads TGTGCCACATCGGCGACAGGGAAAAACACCGGGGAGCCGTTTTTT.

J is TRBJ1-1 and V is TRBV6-1; D is uncertain. Per germline, CDR1 MNHNS and CDR2 SASEGT. The V end lost 4 bases, the J end lost 0 bases, and 9 bases lay between the germline ends. The CDR3 covers 14 residues. CDR3: CASSVRHLNTEAFF. CDR3 in DNA: TGTGCCAGCAGTGTCCGGCACTTGAACACTGAAGCTTTCTTT.

This clonotype has ten or more counts. CDR3 residues: CASRRRTSGGLAKNIQYF. The CDR3 DNA reads TGTGCCAGCAGACGAAGGACTAGCGGGGGACTAGCCAAAAACATTCAGTACTTC. V is TRBV11-2 and J is TRBJ2-4, with 13 bases aligning to TRBD2. The germline V gene encodes CDR1 SGHAT and CDR2 FQNNGV. Trimming cost V 6 bases and J 0 bases; bases outside gene matches: 8. The CDR3 extends over 18 amino acids.

The chain recombines TRBV24-1 with TRBJ2-1; 8 bases align to TRBD2. V shed 3 bases and J 9 bases; nucleotides not matched to a gene: 15. In germline, CDR1 is KGHDR, CDR2 SFDVKD. The CDR3 covers 17 residues. The CDR3 spells CATSDLPSSGRFGEQFF. CDR3 nucleotide sequence: TGTGCCACCAGTGATCTACCGTCGAGCGGGAGATTCGGTGAGCAGTTCTTC.